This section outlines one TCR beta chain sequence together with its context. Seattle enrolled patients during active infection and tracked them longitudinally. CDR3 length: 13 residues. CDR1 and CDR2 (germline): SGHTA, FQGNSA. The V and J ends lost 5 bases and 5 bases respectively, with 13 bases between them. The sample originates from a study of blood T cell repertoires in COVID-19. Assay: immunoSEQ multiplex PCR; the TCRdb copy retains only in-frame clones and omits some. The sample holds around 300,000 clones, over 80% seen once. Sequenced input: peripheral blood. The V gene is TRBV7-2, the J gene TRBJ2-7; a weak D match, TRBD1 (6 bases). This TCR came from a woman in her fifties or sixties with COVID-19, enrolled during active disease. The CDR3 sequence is CASSTNQGNEQYF. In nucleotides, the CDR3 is TGTGCCAGCAGCACGAATCAGGGGAACGAGCAGTACTTC.